Below, 5 T cell receptor beta chains from the same sample are listed, as sequenced in a study of blood T cell repertoires in COVID-19. The assay was immunoSEQ multiplex PCR, and TCRdb's table has in-frame clones only and misses some. Of approximately 75,000 clones in the sample, 74% were seen once. Sample: peripheral blood. The source is a human donor with acute or convalescent COVID-19. The donor label of this sample is uncertain.

The V and J genes are TRBV9 and TRBJ2-7, with D maybe TRBD2 (6 bases). Looked up from germline, CDR1 is SGDLS and CDR2 is YYNGEE. CDR3 length: 14 residues. V was trimmed by 7 bases and J by 2 bases, leaving 16 bases between them. The CDR3 DNA reads as TGTGCCAGCGCGCCCGGGGGAGTAACCTACGAGCAGTACTTC. Translating it yields CASAPGGVTYEQYF.

This chain uses TRBV7-2 with TRBJ1-2; TRBD1 aligns across 8 bases. This CDR3 region has 16 residues. The V and J ends lost 5 bases and 2 bases, in that order; junction bases with no gene match: 10. The germline CDR1 and CDR2 sequences are SGHTA and FQGNSA. The DNA for the CDR3 is TGTGCCAGCAGCGAACGAGGACAGGGAATAAACTATGGCTACACCTTC. Translation gives CASSERGQGINYGYTF. Using reference TRBV7-2 and TRBJ1-2 for the parts outside the CDR3, the full variable domain is GAGVSQSPSNKVTEKGKDVELRCDPISGHTALYWYRQSLGQGLEFLIYFQGNSAPDKSGLPSDRFSAERTGGSVSTLTIQRTQQEDSAVYLCASSERGQGINYGYTFGSGTRLTVV.

The rearrangement links TRBV2 to TRBJ1-1; D gene unclear. CDR3 size: 12 residues. Germline values: CDR1 SNHLY, CDR2 FYNNEI. The germline V and J ends were trimmed by 6 bases and 5 bases, with 10 bases remaining between them. CDR3 amino acids: CASSLQITEAFF. CDR3 nucleotide sequence: TGTGCCAGCAGCCTCCAGATTACTGAAGCTTTCTTT.

This clone has more than one count but fewer than ten. This chain uses TRBV10-2 with TRBJ1-2; TRBD1 matches at 9 bases. Germline V gives CDR1 WSHSY, CDR2 SAAADI. CDR3 length: 14 residues. V was pared by 6 bases and J by 8 bases, with 10 bases of the junction left unmatched. In nucleotides, the CDR3 is TGCGCCAGCAGGCCGGGACAGGGCAAGGGGGGCTACACCTTC. The encoded protein is CASRPGQGKGGYTF.

This clone was seen more than once but under ten times. The rearrangement uses TRBV24-1 and TRBJ1-5; TRBD1 might be the D (5 bases). The CDR3 is made up of 15 amino acids. Trimming cost V 4 bases and J 4 bases, with 13 bases left between them. Germline V gene sequence: CDR1 KGHDR, CDR2 SFDVKD. The DNA of the CDR3 is TGTGCCACCAGTGACTCCGGACAAACTAATCAGCCCCAGCATTTT. Translating gives CATSDSGQTNQPQHF.